What follows describes a single T cell receptor beta chain. These data belong to a study of blood T cell repertoires in COVID-19. Overall study: Some COVID-19 samples were acute and others convalescent; all came from the United States, Italy and Spain.

Original handling: Scientists estimated how many nucleated cells there were by amplifying reference gene primers. Only in-frame clones appear in the TCRdb table, and some are missing; sequencing was by immunoSEQ multiplex PCR. V, J and clone size are those of that table, while D and trimming were read from the DNA. Here the sample spans approximately 97,000 clones, 80% to 95% being singletons. Germline values: CDR1 KGHDR, CDR2 SFDVKD. CDR3 size: 16 residues. Trimming removed 0 bases from V and 3 bases from J, with 12 bases in between. The V call is TRBV24-1, the J call TRBJ2-3; D perhaps matches TRBD2 (6 bases). Sequenced: peripheral blood. This receptor was taken from a woman aged 50 to 60 with COVID-19, enrolled during active disease. CDR3: CATSDLQMGGTDTQYF. CDR3 sequence (DNA): TGTGCCACCAGTGATTTGCAAATGGGGGGAACAGATACGCAGTATTTT.